The clone carrying this T cell receptor (beta chain) came up many times. The antigen is undetermined. This sample is drawn from a study of T-cell reconstitution after alpha-beta-depleted transplantation in children. Study outcomes and limitations: Reportedly, alpha-beta T cells present about two months post-transplant originated from several hundred expanded clones of graft origin. After transplant, high TCRbeta diversity at day 60 in some patients arose from surviving recipient T cells and thymic progenitors. T cells produced anew were the main source of T-cell counts and diversity one year after transplant.

It was with unique molecular identifiers that the TCRbeta library was prepared. Using its own MiXCR run on the PCR reads, TCRdb lists one record per CDR3 protein. The data show 200,000 to 250,000 distinct CDR3 sequences, under 8.5% seen once. The CDR3 is 11 residues long. From germline, CDR1 is MDHEN and CDR2 SYDVKM. V lost 6 bases and J lost 4, with 6 bases in between. The TCR originated in a male patient aged 2-15 years who had a stem cell transplant for acute myeloid leukemia, so the T cells may come from the graft donor. The gene calls are TRBV28 and TRBJ2-5; no clear D gene. The sequencing here drew on PBMCs, mostly from graft donor cells, taken 360 days after TCRalphabeta/CD19-depleted stem cell transplant. CDR3 loop: CASRMGETQYF. In nucleotides, the CDR3 is TGTGCCAGCAGGATGGGAGAGACCCAGTACTTC.